This is a list of T cell receptor beta chains from one sample in a study of T cell clonotyping in hematopoietic cell transplantation. Only in-frame clones appear in the TCRdb table, and some are missing; sequencing was by immunoSEQ multiplex PCR. This sample carries more than 2,000 clones, roughly 89% of them seen once, and the ten largest clones take more than 4%. The sample was peripheral blood mononuclear cells. These receptors came from a man in his forties in good health. Some clones in this sample may be carry-over from other donors' samples. CDR3s leave out the opening cysteine and the closing phenylalanine or tryptophan.

j_gene	v_gene	CDR3aa
TRBJ1-1	TRBV11-3	ASRRDREGTEAF
TRBJ1-2	TRBV7-9	ASSSDSGNYGYT
TRBJ2-3	TRBV10-2	ASSEGMGTGADTQY
TRBJ2-3	TRBV7-2	ASSYWKGGSSTDTQY
TRBJ2-6	TRBV6-4	ASHTGTGANVLT
TRBJ1-4	TRBV13	ASSNSRRGSEKLF
TRBJ2-7	TRBV4-3	ASSQAAGQGYEQY
TRBJ1-5	TRBV30	AWSVRPNQPQH
TRBJ1-6	TRBV14	ASSPSGQGTSPLH
TRBJ2-1	TRBV19	ASSWTGNNEQF
TRBJ1-4	TRBV7-2	ASSLDGGELF